The T cell receptor (beta chain) under discussion was sequenced for a study of blood T cell repertoires in COVID-19. The CDR3 is 15 residues long. Per the germline V gene, CDR1 is SGDLS and CDR2 is YYNGEE. The ends lost 1 base at V and 6 bases at J; junction bases unmatched: 6. Produced via immunoSEQ multiplex PCR; TCRdb's table is partial and in-frame only. The data contain under 200,000 clones, approximately 85% of them singletons. The sequence derives from a woman in her fifties or sixties with COVID-19, enrolled during active disease. The chain carries TRBV9 and TRBJ2-3; 9 nucleotides agree with TRBD1. Sequenced material: peripheral blood. The CDR3 DNA follows: TGTGCCAGCAGCGTATGGACAGGGGAGGGGGATACGCAGTATTTT. Translating it yields CASSVWTGEGDTQYF.